The following is a TCR beta chain sequence with its context. Trimming took off 2 bases at V and 4 bases at J, with 12 bases between the two ends. The CDR3 length is 14 residues. Germline CDR1 is SGHRS and CDR2 is YFSETQ. The sample is drawn from a study of blood T cell repertoires in COVID-19. As for the study in general: Samples representing acute and convalescent COVID-19 were sourced from the United States, Italy and Spain.

Assay used: immunoSEQ multiplex PCR; TCRdb lists only in-frame clones, some missing. The sample lists some 43,000 clones, around 81% occurring once. V and J are TRBV5-1 and TRBJ1-1; TRBD1 might be the D (5 bases). The sample comprised peripheral blood. The receptor comes from a man in his forties or fifties with active or convalescent COVID-19. CDR3 protein: CASSFLGGGTEAFF. The CDR3 nucleotides read TGCGCCAGCAGCTTCCTGGGGGGTGGCACTGAAGCTTTCTTT.